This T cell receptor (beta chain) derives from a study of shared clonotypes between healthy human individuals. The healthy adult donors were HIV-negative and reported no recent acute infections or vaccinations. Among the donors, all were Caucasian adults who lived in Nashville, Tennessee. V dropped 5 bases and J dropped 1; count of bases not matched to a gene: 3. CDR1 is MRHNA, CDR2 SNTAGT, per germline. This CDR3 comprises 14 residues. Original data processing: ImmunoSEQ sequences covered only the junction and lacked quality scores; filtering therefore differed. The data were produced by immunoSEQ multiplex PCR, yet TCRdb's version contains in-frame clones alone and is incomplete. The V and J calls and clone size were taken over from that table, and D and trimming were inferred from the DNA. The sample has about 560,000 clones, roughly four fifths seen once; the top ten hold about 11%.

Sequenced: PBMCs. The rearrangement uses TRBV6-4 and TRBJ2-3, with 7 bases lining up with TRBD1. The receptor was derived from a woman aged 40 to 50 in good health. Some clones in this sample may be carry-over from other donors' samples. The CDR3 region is CASSSTGGTDTQYF. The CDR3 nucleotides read TGTGCCAGCAGTTCAACAGGGGGCACAGATACGCAGTATTTT.